This T cell receptor beta chain was sequenced during a study of T cells in Graves' hyperthyroidism and ophthalmopathy. This clonotype was picked up one time. As yet, its antigen is unknown. Findings of the study overall: Expanded thyroid clonotypes (above 0.001) were mostly also found in blood. Ophthalmopathy was predicted by the model a median of roughly 6.6 months ahead of onset. A 13 V-J signature model discriminated ophthalmopathy versus stable hyperthyroidism.

The CDR3 runs 16 residues. Trimming took 5 bases from V and 5 from J, leaving 16 bases between them. The germline V gene has CDR1 SEHNR and CDR2 FQNEAQ (reference sequence). Authors of the study amplified TCR beta CDR3 regions from RNA transcripts. TCR CDR3 regions were first amplified by RT-PCR with HTBI primers. TCRdb independently ran MiXCR on the multiplex PCR reads; one entry per CDR3 protein. The repertoire holds under 650,000 distinct CDR3 sequences, with around 15% as singletons. Those patients with uncontrolled infection, other autoimmune disease, pregnancy or lactation were excluded. This chain connects TRBV7-9 to TRBJ1-6; D not resolved. The clonotype was recovered from a woman in her twenties or thirties with Graves' hyperthyroidism. The sample consisted of blood. The CDR3 reads CASSPKQVGNNSPLHF. The CDR3 nucleotides are TGTGCCAGCAGCCCAAAGCAGGTGGGGAATAATTCACCCCTCCACTTT.